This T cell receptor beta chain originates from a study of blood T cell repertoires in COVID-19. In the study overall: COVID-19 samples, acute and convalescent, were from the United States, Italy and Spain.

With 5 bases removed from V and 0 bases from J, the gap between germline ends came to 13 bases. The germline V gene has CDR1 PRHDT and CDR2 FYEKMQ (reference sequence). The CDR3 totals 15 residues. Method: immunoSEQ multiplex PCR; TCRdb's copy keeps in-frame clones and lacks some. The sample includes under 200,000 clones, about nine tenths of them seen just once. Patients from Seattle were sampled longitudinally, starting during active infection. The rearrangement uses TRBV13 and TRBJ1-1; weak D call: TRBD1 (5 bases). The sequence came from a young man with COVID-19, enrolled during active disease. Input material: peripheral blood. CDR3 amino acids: CASSAMTAMNTEAFF. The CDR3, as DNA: TGTGCCAGCAGCGCGATGACAGCCATGAACACTGAAGCTTTCTTT. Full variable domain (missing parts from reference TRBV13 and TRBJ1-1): AAGVIQSPRHLIKEKRETATLKCYPIPRHDTVYWYQQGPGQDPQFLISFYEKMQSDKGSIPDRFSAQQFSDYHSELNMSSLELGDSALYFCASSAMTAMNTEAFFGQGTRLTVV.